This entry concerns a single T cell receptor (beta chain). Original handling: Counts of nucleated cells, estimated from reference gene primer amplification, were obtained. Repertoires were generated with immunoSEQ multiplex PCR, while TCRdb's copy carries only in-frame clones and drops some. V and J calls and clone size are given by that table; D and trimming were obtained from the DNA. Of over 350,000 clones listed, 87% are singletons. The entry originates in a study of blood T cell repertoires in COVID-19. Study-wide background: Material from acute and convalescent COVID-19 was sourced from the United States, Italy and Spain. The analysed material was cDNA or gDNA that came from T cells, B-cell-depleted T cells, or PBMCs.

Germline CDR1 reads MNHEY; CDR2 reads SMNVEV (reference sequence). The ends were cut back, 5 bases at V and 3 bases at J, with 13 bases in the middle. CDR3 size: 14 residues. The sequenced material came from PBMCs or T cells enriched from blood (not recorded which). The V gene is TRBV27, the J gene TRBJ2-5, with a weak D call TRBD1 (5 bases). This TCR came from a woman aged 18-29 years with acute COVID-19. As DNA, the CDR3 is TGTGCCAGCAGTAGGTTAGGGGTAAAAGAGACCCAGTACTTC. Protein product: CASSRLGVKETQYF.